This T cell receptor beta chain was sequenced in a study of shared clonotypes between healthy human individuals. The overall study: CD4 naive cells filled three plates per donor, CD4 memory three, CD8 naive two and CD8 memory one. Broader study findings: Clonotype sharing levels among donors were expected to vary with sequencing depth.

From CD4+ cells came CD45RA+ naive and CD45RA-negative memory subsets. With regard to this clone: Its matching antigen is unknown.

The V gene's germline CDR1 is LNHDA and CDR2 SQIVND (reference sequence). The CDR3 is 16 amino acids. The junction had 9 bases not matched to a gene; V was cut back by 5 bases and J by 1 base. Replicate PCRs from sorted subsets contained approximately 200 ng DNA, which is around 30,000 T cell genomes. Assay used: immunoSEQ multiplex PCR; TCRdb lists only in-frame clones, some missing. The sample lists about 1.5 million clones, about 98% occurring once. This sequence originates from a man aged 25-40 years in good health. Sequencing was done on a sample of naive CD4+ T cells sorted from blood. Noted subset: CD45RA+ positively selected. The gene calls are TRBV19 and TRBJ2-7, with 9 bases fitting TRBD1. The CDR3 here is CASSLVWGQGSYEQYF. The CDR3 coding sequence is TGTGCCAGTAGTTTGGTGTGGGGACAGGGATCCTACGAGCAGTACTTC.